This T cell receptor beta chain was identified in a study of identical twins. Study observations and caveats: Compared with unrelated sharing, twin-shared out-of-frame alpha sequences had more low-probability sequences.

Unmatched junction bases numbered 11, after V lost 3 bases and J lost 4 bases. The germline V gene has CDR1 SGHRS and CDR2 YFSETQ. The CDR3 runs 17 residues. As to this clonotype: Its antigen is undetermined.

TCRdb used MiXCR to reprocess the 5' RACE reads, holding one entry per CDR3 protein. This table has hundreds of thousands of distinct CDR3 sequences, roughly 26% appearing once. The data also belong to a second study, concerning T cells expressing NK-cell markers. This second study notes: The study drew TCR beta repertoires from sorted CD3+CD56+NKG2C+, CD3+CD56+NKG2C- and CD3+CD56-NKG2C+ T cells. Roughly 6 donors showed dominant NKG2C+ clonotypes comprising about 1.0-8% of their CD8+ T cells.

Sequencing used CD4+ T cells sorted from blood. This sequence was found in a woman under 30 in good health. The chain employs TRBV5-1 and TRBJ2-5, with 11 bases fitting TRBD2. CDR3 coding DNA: TGCGCCAGCAGCTCAATCCTAGCGGGAGGATTCGGAGAGACCCAGTACTTC. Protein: CASSSILAGGFGETQYF. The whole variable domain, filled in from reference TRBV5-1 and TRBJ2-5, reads KAGVTQTPRYLIKTRGQQVTLSCSPISGHRSVSWYQQTPGQGLQFLFEYFSETQRNKGNFPGRFSGRQFSNSRSEMNVSTLELGDSALYLCASSSILAGGFGETQYFGPGTRLLVL.